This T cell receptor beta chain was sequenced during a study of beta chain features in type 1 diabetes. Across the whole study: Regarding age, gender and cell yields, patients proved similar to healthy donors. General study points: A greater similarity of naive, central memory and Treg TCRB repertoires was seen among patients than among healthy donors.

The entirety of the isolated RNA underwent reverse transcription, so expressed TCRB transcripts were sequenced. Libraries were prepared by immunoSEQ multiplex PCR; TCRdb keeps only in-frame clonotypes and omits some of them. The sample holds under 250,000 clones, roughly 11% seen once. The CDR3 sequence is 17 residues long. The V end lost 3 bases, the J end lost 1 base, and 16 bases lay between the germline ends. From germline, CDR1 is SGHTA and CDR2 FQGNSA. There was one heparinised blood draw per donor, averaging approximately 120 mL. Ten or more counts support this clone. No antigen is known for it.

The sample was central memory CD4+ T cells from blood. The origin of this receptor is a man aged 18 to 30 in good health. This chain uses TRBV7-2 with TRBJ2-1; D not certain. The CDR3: CASSFNPSAGSYNEQFF. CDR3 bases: TGTGCCAGCAGCTTCAATCCCTCCGCCGGGTCCTACAATGAGCAGTTCTTC.